Given below is one T cell receptor (beta chain) in context. No antigen is known for it. These data belong to a study of cytomegalovirus exposure and HLA in healthy donors. Study results and caveats: The study listed under 200 cytomegalovirus-associated TCR beta chains. Reportedly, a later analysis found an Asian-associated ancestry cluster had fewer N-insertions than the roughly 700-donor mean. Apparent HLA restriction characterized most CMV-associated TCR beta chains in a later analysis. There were a few CMV-associated chains whose specificity for CMV antigens was confirmed in vitro.

The PCR had 60 Vbeta and 13 Jbeta primers. The table came from immunoSEQ multiplex PCR; TCRdb's copy has only in-frame clones and leaves some out. This repertoire shows some 130,000 clones, around three quarters found once; its top ten account for roughly 2%. CDR1 is ENHRY and CDR2 is SYGVKD in the germline V gene. CDR3 length equals 15 residues. Trimming at V came to 6 bases and at J to 5 bases, leaving 9 bases not matched to a gene. The receptor's source is a man younger than 35 in good health and CMV-seronegative. Sequencing input: PBMCs. The gene calls are TRBV10-3 and TRBJ1-1; 10 bases are a match to TRBD1. The CDR3 loop is CAISGSGQGGTEAFF. The CDR3 DNA sequence: TGTGCCATCAGCGGATCCGGACAGGGGGGGACTGAAGCTTTCTTT.